This T cell receptor (beta chain) is drawn from a study of blood T cell repertoires in COVID-19. Original methodology: Amplifying reference gene primers gave estimates of nucleated cell counts. Assay: immunoSEQ multiplex PCR; the TCRdb copy retains only in-frame clones and omits some. D and trimming were read from the DNA, whereas the V and J calls and clone size are those reported in that table. This table has around 220,000 clones, more than 75% appearing once. The germline V gene has CDR1 SGHDN and CDR2 FVKESK. This CDR3 contains 17 residues. The V end was cut by 1 base, the J end by 4 bases, with 19 bases between.

V gene TRBV14 combines with J gene TRBJ1-2, with no clear D. The TCR comes from a man between 40 and 49 years old with active or convalescent COVID-19. The sequenced material came from peripheral blood. The CDR3 DNA reads as TGTGCCAGCAGCCAAGGTGCAGAGGCACAACCCTTCTATGGCTACACCTTC. Translating it yields CASSQGAEAQPFYGYTF.